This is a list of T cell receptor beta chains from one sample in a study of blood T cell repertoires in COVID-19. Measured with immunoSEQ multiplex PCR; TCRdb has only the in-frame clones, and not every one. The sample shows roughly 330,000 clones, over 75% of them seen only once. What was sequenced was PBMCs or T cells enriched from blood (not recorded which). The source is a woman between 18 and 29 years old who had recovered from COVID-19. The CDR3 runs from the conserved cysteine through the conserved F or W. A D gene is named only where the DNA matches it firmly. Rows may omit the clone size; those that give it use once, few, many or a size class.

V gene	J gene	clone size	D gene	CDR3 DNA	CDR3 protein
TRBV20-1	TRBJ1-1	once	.	TGCAGTGCTGGTGAAGACACCTTTTTCACTGAAGCTTTCTTT	CSAGEDTFFTEAFF
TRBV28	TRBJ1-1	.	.	TGTGCCAGCAGTTCAGGGATCTTGGACACTGAAGCTTTCTTT	CASSSGILDTEAFF
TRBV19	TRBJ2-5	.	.	TGTGCCAGTAGAGCCGGGCTGGGAGGCCAAGAGACCCAGTACTTC	CASRAGLGGQETQYF
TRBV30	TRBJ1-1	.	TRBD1	TGTGCCTGGACGACAGGGGCGAACACTGAAGCTTTCTTT	CAWTTGANTEAFF
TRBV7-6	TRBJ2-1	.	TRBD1	TGTGCCAGCAGCTTAGCAGAGTCGAGGACAGGGGATTGGTGGAATGAGCAGTTCTTC	CASSLAESRTGDWWNEQFF
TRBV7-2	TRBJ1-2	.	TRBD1	TGTGCCAGCAGCGCAGACAGGGCGGCAGGCTACACCTTC	CASSADRAAGYTF
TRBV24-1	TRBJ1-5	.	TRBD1	TGTGCCACCAGTGATTTGGGGGACAGGGGGATCAATCAGCCCCAGCATTTT	CATSDLGDRGINQPQHF
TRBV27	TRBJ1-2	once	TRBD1	TGTGCCAGCAGTTTATGGGGACAGGGGGCAGGTGGCTACACCTTC	CASSLWGQGAGGYTF
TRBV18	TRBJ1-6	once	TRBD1	TGTGTCAGCTCACAATCAGGGGGAAATTCACCCCTCCACTTT	CVSSQSGGNSPLHF
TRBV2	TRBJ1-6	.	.	TGTGCCAGCAGGGGGGGGAGACAGATGAGGAATTCACCCCTCCACTTT	CASRGGRQMRNSPLHF
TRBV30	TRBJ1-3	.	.	TGTGCCTGGAGTCGCACGACTTTGACCGTATTCTCTGGAAACACCATATATTTT	CAWSRTTLTVFSGNTIYF
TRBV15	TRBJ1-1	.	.	TGTGCCACCAGCAGAGATCAGGGAAGCACTGAAGCTTTCTTT	CATSRDQGSTEAFF
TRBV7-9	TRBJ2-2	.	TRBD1	TGTGCCAGCAACCGACAGGGGTTCAACACCGGGGAGCTGTTTTTT	CASNRQGFNTGELFF
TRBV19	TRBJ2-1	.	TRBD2	TGTGCCAGTAGTCTCCGACTAGCGGGAGGCAACCTTTACAATGAGCAGTTCTTC	CASSLRLAGGNLYNEQFF
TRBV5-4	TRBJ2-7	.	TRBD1	TGTGCCAGCAGTTTTACCCGGGACAGTACCTACGAGCAGTACTTC	CASSFTRDSTYEQYF
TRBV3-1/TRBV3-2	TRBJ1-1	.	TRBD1	TGTGCCAGCAGCCAAGGTCGACAGGGAAGAGCTTTCTTT	CASSQGRQGRAFF
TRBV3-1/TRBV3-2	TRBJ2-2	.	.	TGTGCCAGCAGCTCTAGCTATTCCGGGGAGCTGTTTTTT	CASSSSYSGELFF
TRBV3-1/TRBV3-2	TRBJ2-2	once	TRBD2	TGTGCCAGCAGCCAAAATCGCGGGGGGCCGAACACCGGGGAGCTGTTTTTT	CASSQNRGGPNTGELFF
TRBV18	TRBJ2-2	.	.	TGTGCCAGCTCGCGTGGGACACCGAACATGGGGAACACCGGGGAGCTGTTTTTT	CASSRGTPNMGNTGELFF
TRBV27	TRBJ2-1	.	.	TGTGCCAGTCGGCTAGAGGGTAGCTCCTACAATGAGCAGTTCTTC	CASRLEGSSYNEQFF
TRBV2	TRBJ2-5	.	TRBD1	TGTGCCACACAGGGGGTACTGGAGACCCAGTACTTC	CATQGVLETQYF
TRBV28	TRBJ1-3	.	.	TGTGCCAGCAGCCAGGGAAACACCATATATTTT	CASSQGNTIYF
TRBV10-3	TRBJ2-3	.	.	TGTGCCGCAACGGGCGGGCGGGATACGCAGTATTTT	CAATGGRDTQYF
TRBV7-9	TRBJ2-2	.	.	TGTGCCAGCAGCCCACGGCGGGGCAAGGGGGAGCTGTTTTTT	CASSPRRGKGELFF
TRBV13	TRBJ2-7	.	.	TGTGCCAGCAGCTTAGGGCAGAACTACGAGCAGTACTTC	CASSLGQNYEQYF
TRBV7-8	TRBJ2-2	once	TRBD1	TGTGCCAGCAGCCGGGACAGGGCTGGCACCGGGGAGCTGTTTTTT	CASSRDRAGTGELFF
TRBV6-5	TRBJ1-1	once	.	TGTGCCAGCAGTTCCCCGACAATCCTAGGAGGTGAAGCTTTCTTT	CASSSPTILGGEAFF
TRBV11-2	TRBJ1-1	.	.	TGTGCCAGCAGCCCTTGGGGGGAGACTGAAGCTTTCTTT	CASSPWGETEAFF
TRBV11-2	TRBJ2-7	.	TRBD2	TGTGCCAGCAGCTTAGATCTTGGCGGGGGGGCCGCGACCTACGAGCAGTACTTC	CASSLDLGGGAATYEQYF
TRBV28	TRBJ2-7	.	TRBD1	TGTGCCAGCAGTTTTTACAGGGGGTACGAGCAGTACTTC	CASSFYRGYEQYF
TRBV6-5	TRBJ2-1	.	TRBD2	TGTGCCAGCAGGACTAGCGGGGGATACAATGAGCAGTTCTTC	CASRTSGGYNEQFF
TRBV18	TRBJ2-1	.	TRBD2	TGTGCCAGCTCACCACCGGGACGGGGGGGAGACAATGAGCAGTTCTTC	CASSPPGRGGDNEQFF
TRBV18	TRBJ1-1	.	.	TGTGCCAGCTCACCGGGTCAGGGTCCTGAAGCTTTCTTT	CASSPGQGPEAFF
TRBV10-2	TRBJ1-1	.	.	TGCGCCAGCAGAGGTACGGGCACTGAAGCTTTCTTT	CASRGTGTEAFF
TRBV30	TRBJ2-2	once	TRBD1	TGTGCCTGGAGTGTTAGGGGACAGGGTAACACCGGGGAGCTGTTTTTT	CAWSVRGQGNTGELFF
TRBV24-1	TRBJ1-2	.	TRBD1	TGTGCCACCAGTGATCCGCCGGGACAGGGCTATGGCTACACCTTC	CATSDPPGQGYGYTF
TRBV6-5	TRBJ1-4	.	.	TGTGCCAGCAGTCTGACAGCAACTAATGAAAAACTGTTTTTT	CASSLTATNEKLFF
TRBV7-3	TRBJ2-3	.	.	TGTGCCAGCAGCTTAGCGGCCTTAATAGGAGATACGCAGTATTTT	CASSLAALIGDTQYF
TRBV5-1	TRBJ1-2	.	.	TGCGCCAGCAGTTGGGGGGAAGGCTATGGCTACACCTTC	CASSWGEGYGYTF
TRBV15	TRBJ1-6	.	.	TGTGCCACCAGAAGACGACAGCCCTTATACCGCTATAATTCACCCCTCCACTTT	CATRRRQPLYRYNSPLHF
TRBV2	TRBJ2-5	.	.	TGTGCCAGCAGTGAAGCGAACATCTACCAAGAGACCCAGTACTTC	CASSEANIYQETQYF
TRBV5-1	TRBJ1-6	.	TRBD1	TGCGCCAGCAGCTCACAACCGGGACAGGGGGATTCACCCCTCCACTTT	CASSSQPGQGDSPLHF
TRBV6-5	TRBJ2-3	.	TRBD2	TGTGCCACCCGACTAGCGGGCACAGATACGCAGTATTTT	CATRLAGTDTQYF
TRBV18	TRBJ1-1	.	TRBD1	TGTGCCAGCTCACTTCTGGGACAGGGAGACACTGAAGCTTTCTTT	CASSLLGQGDTEAFF
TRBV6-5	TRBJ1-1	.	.	TGTGCCAGCACCGGGGAGTTCATGAACACTGAAGCTTTCTTT	CASTGEFMNTEAFF
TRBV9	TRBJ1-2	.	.	TGTGCCAGCAGCGTAGACTCCCGACAGGAGTCCTATGGCTACACCTTC	CASSVDSRQESYGYTF
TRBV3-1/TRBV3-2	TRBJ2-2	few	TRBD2	TGTGCCAGCAGCCAAGATCGATGGCGGGGGATGGTCGGGGAGCTGTTTTTT	CASSQDRWRGMVGELFF
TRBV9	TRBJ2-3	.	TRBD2	TGTGCCAGCAGCGTTCATAGCGGGGGGGCCACAGATACGCAGTATTTT	CASSVHSGGATDTQYF
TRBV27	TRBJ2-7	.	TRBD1	TGTGCCAGCAGTCCACGGGACAGTTTGGAAGAGCAGTACTTC	CASSPRDSLEEQYF
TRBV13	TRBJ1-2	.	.	TGTGCCAGCAGCCGACCGCAGGGGTATAATGGCTACACCTTC	CASSRPQGYNGYTF
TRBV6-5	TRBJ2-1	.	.	TGTGCCAGCAGAACAGGCTACAATGAGCAGTTCTTC	CASRTGYNEQFF
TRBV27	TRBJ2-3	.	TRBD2	TGTGCCAGCAGTTTATCGTCTAGCGGGAGGTTGGGCACAGATACGCAGTATTTT	CASSLSSSGRLGTDTQYF
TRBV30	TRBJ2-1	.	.	TGTGCCTGGAGTGGGGCCGGCGGGGGCCACCCAGGGGAGCAGTTCTTC	CAWSGAGGGHPGEQFF
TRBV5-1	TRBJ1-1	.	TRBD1	TGCGCCAGCAGCCCGGGGACAGGGCATAGGGCCACTGAAGCTTTCTTT	CASSPGTGHRATEAFF
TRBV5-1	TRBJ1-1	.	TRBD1	TGCGCCAGCCGATTGACAGGGAACGAAGCTTTCTTT	CASRLTGNEAFF